The source of this T cell receptor (beta chain) is a study of regulatory T cells in long-lasting Graves disease. The V segment lost 7 bases and the J segment 3 bases; nucleotides outside the gene matches: 5. CDR3 length equals 13 residues. The germline CDR1 and CDR2 sequences are SNHLY and FYNNEI. This clonotype was seen many times. Noted time point: newly diagnosed GD, antithyroid drugs for less than 3 months. PBMC-derived RNA was used for the TCR library. Assembly of TCR beta libraries relied on iRepertoire HTBI primers together with Arm-PCR of CDR3 regions. TCRdb redid the calling of the multiplex PCR reads with MiXCR, one entry per CDR3 protein. The sample yields about 400,000 distinct CDR3 sequences, around 15% seen once. This sample also belongs to another study, concerning T cells in Graves' hyperthyroidism and ophthalmopathy.

The clonotype comes from a woman younger than 30 with Graves disease. This sample comprised peripheral blood mononuclear cells (PBMCs), obtained at new diagnosis, from a patient treated with antithyroid drugs. J is TRBJ2-7 and V is TRBV2; 8 positions agree with TRBD2. CDR3 region: CASNSGNSYEQYF. The CDR3 nucleotides read TGTGCCAGCAATAGCGGGAACAGCTACGAGCAGTACTTC.